This T cell receptor beta chain derives from a study of T cell responses to AZD1222 COVID-19 vaccine. A few counts support this clone. Its antigen is still unknown. Some clones are missing from TCRdb's copy, which holds only in-frame ones; the method was immunoSEQ multiplex PCR. The table lists about 140,000 clones, more than 85% of them singletons. General study results and limits: Clonal diversity may have been underestimated in mostly white British donors. None of the repertoires were sampled until the peak T cell response had passed. The study identified only six AZD1222 recipients as seropositive at baseline.

Trimming stripped 8 bases from V and 3 bases from J, with 17 bases between. Germline assignment: CDR1 MDHEN and CDR2 SYDVKM. This CDR3 comprises 14 residues. V usage is TRBV28 and J usage is TRBJ2-7, with D maybe TRBD2 (6 bases). Sequences were derived from peripheral blood, sampled after recovery from COVID-19. The source is an adult who had recovered from COVID-19. CDR3 in amino acids: CASAPGSANYEQYF. For the CDR3, the DNA is TGTGCCAGCGCCCCCGGGAGCGCGAACTACGAGCAGTACTTC.